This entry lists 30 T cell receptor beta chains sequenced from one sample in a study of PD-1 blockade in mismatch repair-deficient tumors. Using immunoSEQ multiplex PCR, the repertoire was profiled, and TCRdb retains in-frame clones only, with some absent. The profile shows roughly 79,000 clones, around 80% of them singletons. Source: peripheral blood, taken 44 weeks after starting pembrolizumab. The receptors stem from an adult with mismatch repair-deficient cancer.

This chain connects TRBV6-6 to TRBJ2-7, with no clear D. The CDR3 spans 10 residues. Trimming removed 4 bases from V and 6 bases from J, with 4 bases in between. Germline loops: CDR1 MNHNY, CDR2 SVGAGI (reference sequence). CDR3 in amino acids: CASSSIEQYF. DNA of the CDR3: TGTGCCAGCAGTTCTATCGAGCAGTACTTC.

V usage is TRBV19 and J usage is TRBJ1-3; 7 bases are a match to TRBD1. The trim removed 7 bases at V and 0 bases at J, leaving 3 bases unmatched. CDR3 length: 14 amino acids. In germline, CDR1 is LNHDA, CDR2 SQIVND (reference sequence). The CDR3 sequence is CASTRQGSGNTIYF. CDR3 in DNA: TGTGCCAGTACCCGACAGGGCTCTGGAAACACCATATATTTT. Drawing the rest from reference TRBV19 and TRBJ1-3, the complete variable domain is DGGITQSPKYLFRKEGQNVTLSCEQNLNHDAMYWYRQDPGQGLRLIYYSQIVNDFQKGDIAEGYSVSREKKESFPLTVTSAQKNPTAFYLCASTRQGSGNTIYFGEGSWLTVV.

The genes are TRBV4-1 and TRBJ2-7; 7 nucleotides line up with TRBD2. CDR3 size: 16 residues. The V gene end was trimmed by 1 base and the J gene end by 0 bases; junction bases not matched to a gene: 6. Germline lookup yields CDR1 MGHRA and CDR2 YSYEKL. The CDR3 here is CASSQALGRSSYEQYF. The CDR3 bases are TGCGCCAGCAGCCAAGCTCTCGGGAGGAGCTCCTACGAGCAGTACTTC.

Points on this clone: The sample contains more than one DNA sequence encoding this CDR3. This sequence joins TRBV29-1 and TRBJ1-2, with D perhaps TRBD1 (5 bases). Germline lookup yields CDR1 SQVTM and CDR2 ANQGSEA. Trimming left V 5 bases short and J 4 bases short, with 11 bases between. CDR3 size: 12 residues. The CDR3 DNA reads TGCAGCGTTCAGGGTCTTGGCTATGGCTACACCTTC. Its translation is CSVQGLGYGYTF.

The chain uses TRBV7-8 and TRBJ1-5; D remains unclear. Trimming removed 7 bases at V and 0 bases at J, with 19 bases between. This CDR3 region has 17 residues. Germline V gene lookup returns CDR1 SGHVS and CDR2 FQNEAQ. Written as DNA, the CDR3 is TGTGCCAGCACCCCCTCCAGGCTGACTAATAGCAATCAGCCCCAGCATTTT. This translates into CASTPSRLTNSNQPQHF.

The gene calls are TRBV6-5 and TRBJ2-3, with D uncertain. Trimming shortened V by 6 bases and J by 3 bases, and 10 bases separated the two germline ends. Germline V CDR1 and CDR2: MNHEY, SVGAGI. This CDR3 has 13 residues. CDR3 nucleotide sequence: TGTGCCAGCAGCCCCGGTCGGACAGATACGCAGTATTTT. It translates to CASSPGRTDTQYF.

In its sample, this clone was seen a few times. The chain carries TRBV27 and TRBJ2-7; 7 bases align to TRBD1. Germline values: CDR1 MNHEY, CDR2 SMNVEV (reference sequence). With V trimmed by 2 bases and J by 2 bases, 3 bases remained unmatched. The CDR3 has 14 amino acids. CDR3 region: CASSLGDRAYEQYF. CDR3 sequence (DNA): TGTGCCAGCAGTTTAGGGGACAGAGCCTACGAGCAGTACTTC.

CDR3 residues: CASSPTAGQLTEAFF. The CDR3 coding sequence is TGTGCCAGCAGCCCAACGGCGGGACAGCTTACTGAAGCTTTCTTT. V and J are TRBV7-3 and TRBJ1-1; 7 bases align to TRBD1. Germline V gene data show CDR1 as SGHTA and CDR2 as FQGTGA. This CDR3 is built from 15 residues. The V gene end was trimmed by 5 bases and the J gene end by 5 bases; junction bases not matched to a gene: 11.

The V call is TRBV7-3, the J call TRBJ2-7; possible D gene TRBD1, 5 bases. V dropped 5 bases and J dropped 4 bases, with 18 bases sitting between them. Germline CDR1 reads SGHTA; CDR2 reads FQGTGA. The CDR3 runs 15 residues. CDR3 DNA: TGTGCCAGCAGCGGACGCTGGGGCAGGGAATACGAGCAGTACTTC. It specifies CASSGRWGREYEQYF.

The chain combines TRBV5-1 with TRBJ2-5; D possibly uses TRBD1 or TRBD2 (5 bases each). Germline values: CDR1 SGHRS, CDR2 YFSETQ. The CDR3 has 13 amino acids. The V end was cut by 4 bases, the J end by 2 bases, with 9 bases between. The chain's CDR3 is CASSPGRQETQYF. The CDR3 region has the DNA TGCGCCAGCAGCCCGGGACGGCAAGAGACCCAGTACTTC.

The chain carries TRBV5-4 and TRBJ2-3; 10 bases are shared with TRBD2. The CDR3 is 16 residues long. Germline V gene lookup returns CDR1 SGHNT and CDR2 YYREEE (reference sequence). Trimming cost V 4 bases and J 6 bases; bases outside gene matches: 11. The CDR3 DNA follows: TGTGCCAGCAGCCATAAGCGGGAGGGACTTCGGGATACGCAGTATTTT. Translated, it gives CASSHKREGLRDTQYF. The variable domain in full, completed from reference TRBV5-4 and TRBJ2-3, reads ETGVTQSPTHLIKTRGQQVTLRCSSQSGHNTVSWYQQALGQGPQFIFQYYREEENGRGNFPPRFSGLQFPNYSSELNVNALELDDSALYLCASSHKREGLRDTQYFGPGTRLTVL.

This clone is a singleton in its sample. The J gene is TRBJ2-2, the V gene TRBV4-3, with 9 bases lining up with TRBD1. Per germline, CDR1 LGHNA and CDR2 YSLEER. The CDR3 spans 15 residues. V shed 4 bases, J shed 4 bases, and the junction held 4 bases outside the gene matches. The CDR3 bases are TGCGCCAGCAGCCTGGGACAGGGCTCCACCGGGGAGCTGTTTTTT. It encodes CASSLGQGSTGELFF.

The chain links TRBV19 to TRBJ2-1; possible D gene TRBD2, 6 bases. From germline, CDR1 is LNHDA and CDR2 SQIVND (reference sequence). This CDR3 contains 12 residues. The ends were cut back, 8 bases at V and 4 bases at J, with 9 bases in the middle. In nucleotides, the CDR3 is TGTGCCAGTGGGGACTTTTACAATGAGCAGTTCTTC. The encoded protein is CASGDFYNEQFF.

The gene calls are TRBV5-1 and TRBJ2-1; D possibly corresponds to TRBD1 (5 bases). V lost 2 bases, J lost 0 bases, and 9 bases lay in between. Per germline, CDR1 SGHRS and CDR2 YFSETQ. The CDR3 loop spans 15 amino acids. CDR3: CASSFQGSSYNEQFF. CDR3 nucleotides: TGCGCCAGCAGCTTCCAGGGTAGCTCCTACAATGAGCAGTTCTTC.

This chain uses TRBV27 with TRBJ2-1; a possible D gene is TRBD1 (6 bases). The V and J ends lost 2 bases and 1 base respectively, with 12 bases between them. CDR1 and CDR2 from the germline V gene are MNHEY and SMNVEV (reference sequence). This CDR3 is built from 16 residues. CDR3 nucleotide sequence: TGTGCCAGCAGTTTAGTTAGGGGGATTTCCTACAATGAGCAGTTCTTC. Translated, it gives CASSLVRGISYNEQFF.

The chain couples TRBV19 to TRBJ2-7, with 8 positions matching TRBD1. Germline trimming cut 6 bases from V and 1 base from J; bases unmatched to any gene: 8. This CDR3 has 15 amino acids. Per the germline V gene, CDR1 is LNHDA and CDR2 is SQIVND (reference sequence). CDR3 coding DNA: TGTGCCAGTAGCCTAACACGGACAGGGTCCTACGAGCAGTACTTC. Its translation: CASSLTRTGSYEQYF.

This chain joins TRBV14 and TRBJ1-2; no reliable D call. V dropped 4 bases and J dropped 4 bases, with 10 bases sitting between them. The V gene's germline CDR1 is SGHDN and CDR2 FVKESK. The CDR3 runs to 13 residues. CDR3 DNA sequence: TGTGCCAGCAGCCCCCAGAAATTCTATGGCTACACCTTC. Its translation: CASSPQKFYGYTF.

Here the CDR3 reads CASNTNVQSTGELFF. CDR3 coding DNA: TGTGCCAGCAACACCAACGTACAGAGCACCGGGGAGCTGTTTTTT. This chain joins TRBV18 and TRBJ2-2; D is undetermined. Germline CDR1 reads KGHSH; CDR2 reads LQKENI. The CDR3 totals 15 residues. V was clipped by 8 bases and J by 4 bases, with 17 bases between them.

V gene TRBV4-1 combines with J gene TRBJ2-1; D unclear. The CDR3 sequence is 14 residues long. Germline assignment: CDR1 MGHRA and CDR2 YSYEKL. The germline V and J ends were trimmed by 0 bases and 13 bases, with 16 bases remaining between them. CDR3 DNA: TGCGCCAGCAGCCAAGACGGGCTCGGATGGGTCCAGTTCTTC. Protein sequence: CASSQDGLGWVQFF.

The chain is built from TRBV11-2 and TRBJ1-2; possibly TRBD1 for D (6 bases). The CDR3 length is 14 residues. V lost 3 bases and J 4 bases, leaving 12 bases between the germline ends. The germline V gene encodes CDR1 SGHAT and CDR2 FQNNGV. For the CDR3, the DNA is TGTGCCAGCAGCTTTAAGGGGGGCGCCTATGGCTACACCTTC. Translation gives CASSFKGGAYGYTF.

CDR3 region: CASSVQDRNTGELFF. CDR3 sequence (DNA): TGTGCCAGCAGCGTGCAGGACAGGAACACCGGGGAGCTGTTTTTT. The chain has TRBV9 and TRBJ2-2; TRBD1 might be the D (6 bases). Trimming shortened V by 2 bases and J by 1 base, and 9 bases separated the two germline ends. In germline, CDR1 is SGDLS, CDR2 YYNGEE. CDR3 length: 15 amino acids.

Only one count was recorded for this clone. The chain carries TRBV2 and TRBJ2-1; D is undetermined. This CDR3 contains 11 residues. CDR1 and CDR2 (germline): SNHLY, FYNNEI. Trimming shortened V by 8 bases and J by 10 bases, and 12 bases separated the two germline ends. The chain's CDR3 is CASGIAGEQFF. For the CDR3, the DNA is TGTGCCAGCGGAATCGCAGGAGAGCAGTTCTTC.

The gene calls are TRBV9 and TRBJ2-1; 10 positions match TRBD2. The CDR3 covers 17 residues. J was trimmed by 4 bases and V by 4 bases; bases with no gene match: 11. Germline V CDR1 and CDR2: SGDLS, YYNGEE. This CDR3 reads CASSPGGLAPPYNEQFF. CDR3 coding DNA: TGTGCCAGCAGCCCCGGGGGACTAGCGCCCCCTTACAATGAGCAGTTCTTC.

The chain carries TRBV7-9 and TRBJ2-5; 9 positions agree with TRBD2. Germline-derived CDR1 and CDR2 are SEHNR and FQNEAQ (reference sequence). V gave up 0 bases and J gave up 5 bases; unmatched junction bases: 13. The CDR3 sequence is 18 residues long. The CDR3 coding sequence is TGTGCCAGCAGCTTAGCGCTCGTGATAGCGGGAGTCTATGAGACCCAGTACTTC. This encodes CASSLALVIAGVYETQYF.

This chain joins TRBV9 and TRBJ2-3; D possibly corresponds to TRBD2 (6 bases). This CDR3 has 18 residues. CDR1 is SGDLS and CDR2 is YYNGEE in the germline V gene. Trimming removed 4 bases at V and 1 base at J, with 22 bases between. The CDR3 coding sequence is TGTGCCAGCAGCAATAGCGGATTTCTAGGGGTAGGCACAGATACGCAGTATTTT. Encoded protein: CASSNSGFLGVGTDTQYF.

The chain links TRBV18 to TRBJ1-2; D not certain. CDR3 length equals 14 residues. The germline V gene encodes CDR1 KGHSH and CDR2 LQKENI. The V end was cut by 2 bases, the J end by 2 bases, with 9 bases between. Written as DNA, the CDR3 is TGTGCCAGCTCACCATTACAAGGGAACTATGGCTACACCTTC. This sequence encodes CASSPLQGNYGYTF. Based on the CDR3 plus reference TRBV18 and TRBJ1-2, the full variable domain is NAGVMQNPRHLVRRRGQEARLRCSPMKGHSHVYWYRQLPEEGLKFMVYLQKENIIDESGMPKERFSAEFPKEGPSILRIQQVVRGDSAAYFCASSPLQGNYGYTFGSGTRLTVV.

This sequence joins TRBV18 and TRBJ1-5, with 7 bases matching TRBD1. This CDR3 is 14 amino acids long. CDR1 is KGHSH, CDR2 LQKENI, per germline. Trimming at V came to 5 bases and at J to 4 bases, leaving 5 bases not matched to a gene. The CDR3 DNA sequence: TGTGCCAGCTCAGGAGGGACAGCAAATCAGCCCCAGCATTTT. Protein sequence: CASSGGTANQPQHF.

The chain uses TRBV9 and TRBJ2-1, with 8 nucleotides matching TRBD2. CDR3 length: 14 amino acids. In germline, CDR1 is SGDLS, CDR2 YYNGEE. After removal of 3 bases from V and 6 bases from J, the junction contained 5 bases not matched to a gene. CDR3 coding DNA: TGTGCCAGCAGCGATCTAGCGGGTGTCAATGAGCAGTTCTTC. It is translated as CASSDLAGVNEQFF.

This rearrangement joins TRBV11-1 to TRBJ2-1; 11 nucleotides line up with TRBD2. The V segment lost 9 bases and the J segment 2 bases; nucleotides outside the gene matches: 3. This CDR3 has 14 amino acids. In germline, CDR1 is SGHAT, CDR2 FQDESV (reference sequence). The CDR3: CASSTSGTYNEQFF. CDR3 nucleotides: TGTGCCAGTTCGACTAGCGGGACCTACAATGAGCAGTTCTTC.

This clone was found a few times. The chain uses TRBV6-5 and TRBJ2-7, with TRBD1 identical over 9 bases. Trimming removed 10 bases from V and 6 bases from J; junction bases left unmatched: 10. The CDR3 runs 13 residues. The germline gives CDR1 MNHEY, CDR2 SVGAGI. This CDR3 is CATRQGVRGEQYF. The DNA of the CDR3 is TGTGCCACGAGACAGGGGGTACGGGGCGAGCAGTACTTC.